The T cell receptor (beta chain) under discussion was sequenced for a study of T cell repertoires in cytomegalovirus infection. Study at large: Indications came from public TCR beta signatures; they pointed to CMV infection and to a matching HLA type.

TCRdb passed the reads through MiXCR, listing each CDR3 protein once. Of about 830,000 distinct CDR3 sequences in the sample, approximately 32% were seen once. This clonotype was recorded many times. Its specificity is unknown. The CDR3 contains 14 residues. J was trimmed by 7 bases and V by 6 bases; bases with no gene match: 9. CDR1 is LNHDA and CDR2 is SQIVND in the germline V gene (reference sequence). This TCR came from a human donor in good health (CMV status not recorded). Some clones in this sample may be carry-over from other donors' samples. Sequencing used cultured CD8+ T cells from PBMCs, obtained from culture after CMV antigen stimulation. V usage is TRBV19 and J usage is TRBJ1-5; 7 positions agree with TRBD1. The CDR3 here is CASRETGVSQPQHF. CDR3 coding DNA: TGTGCCAGTAGGGAAACAGGGGTAAGCCAGCCCCAGCATTTT.